A selection of T cell receptor beta chains follows, all from one sample in a study of cytomegalovirus exposure and HLA in healthy donors. Generated by immunoSEQ multiplex PCR, the TCRdb table keeps only in-frame clones and is missing some. This repertoire shows roughly 140,000 clones, under 90% found once; its top ten account for just over 4.5%. Sequenced input: PBMCs. All receptors come from a man aged 35-49 years in good health and CMV-seronegative. The CDR3 runs from the conserved cysteine through the conserved F or W. Fields, in order: D gene, J gene, V gene, clone size, CDR3 protein, CDR3 DNA. D genes are given only for firm matches. Only some rows state a clone size, as once, few, many or a class for expanded clones.

>NA|TRBJ1-2|TRBV28|NA
CASHRGGIGGYTF
TGTGCCAGTCACCGGGGGGGGATTGGTGGCTACACCTTC
>TRBD1|TRBJ1-1|TRBV29-1|once
CSGRDRQIGTEAFF
TGCAGCGGGAGGGACAGGCAGATTGGGACTGAAGCTTTCTTT
>TRBD1|TRBJ1-2|TRBV5-6|NA
CASSFGTGGAGGNYGYTF
TGTGCCAGCAGCTTCGGGACAGGGGGCGCTGGGGGTAACTATGGCTACACCTTC
>NA|TRBJ2-7|TRBV27|NA
CASSLSKAIDEQYF
TGTGCCAGCAGTTTATCGAAAGCTATCGACGAGCAGTACTTC
>TRBD1|TRBJ2-7|TRBV25-1|NA
CASSLWTGRIYEQYF
TGTGCCAGCAGTCTGTGGACAGGGAGGATCTACGAGCAGTACTTC
>TRBD2|TRBJ2-7|TRBV27|NA
CASSLRGLSLSGVDEQYF
TGTGCCAGCAGTTTAAGGGGTCTCTCCCTTAGCGGGGTTGACGAGCAGTACTTC
>TRBD2|TRBJ2-1|TRBV2|NA
CASKTSGVIGEQFF
TGTGCCAGCAAGACTAGCGGGGTAATAGGTGAGCAGTTCTTC
>NA|TRBJ1-5|TRBV28|NA
CASRGGPPHQPQHF
TGTGCCAGCAGGGGGGGACCTCCCCATCAGCCCCAGCATTTT
>TRBD2|TRBJ2-5|TRBV30|NA
CAGGAGGWETQYF
TGTGCGGGGGGGGCGGGGGGCTGGGAGACCCAGTACTTC
>TRBD1|TRBJ1-2|TRBV7-8|NA
CASSQGQASFFHGYTF
TGTGCCAGCAGCCAGGGACAGGCTTCATTCTTCCATGGCTACACCTTC
>NA|TRBJ2-7|TRBV28|NA
CASRPSRGATYEQYF
TGTGCCAGCAGGCCCAGTCGGGGGGCGACCTACGAGCAGTACTTC
>TRBD1|TRBJ1-2|TRBV28|NA
CASSSPGQGYGYTF
TGTGCCAGCAGTTCACCTGGACAGGGGTACGGCTACACCTTC
>NA|TRBJ1-2|TRBV6-5|NA
CASSRKPNREGYTF
TGTGCCAGCAGCCGAAAGCCGAACAGAGAAGGCTACACCTTC
>TRBD2|TRBJ2-2|TRBV9|NA
CASSVGTSGNTGELFF
TGTGCCAGCAGCGTCGGGACTAGCGGAAACACCGGGGAGCTGTTTTTT
>NA|TRBJ2-1|TRBV18|NA
CASSSGVASISNEQFF
TGTGCCAGCTCATCGGGAGTGGCTAGCATCTCCAATGAGCAGTTCTTC
>NA|TRBJ2-5|TRBV7-7|NA
CASSPMAGLAQETQYF
TGTGCCAGCAGCCCGATGGCGGGGCTAGCCCAAGAGACCCAGTACTTC
>TRBD2|TRBJ2-6|TRBV7-2|NA
CASSLRGARSGANVLTF
TGTGCCAGCAGTCTGCGGGGGGCGCGTTCTGGGGCCAACGTCCTGACTTTC
>NA|TRBJ1-5|TRBV5-1|NA
CASSVWPGDSNQPQHF
TGCGCCAGCAGCGTTTGGCCCGGGGATAGCAATCAGCCCCAGCATTTT
>NA|TRBJ2-7|TRBV19|NA
CASSMGLSSYEQYF
TGTGCCAGTAGTATGGGGCTCAGCTCCTACGAGCAGTACTTC
>NA|TRBJ2-4|TRBV6-6|NA
CASSRGLQENIQYF
TGTGCCAGCAGTAGGGGACTCCAGGAAAACATTCAGTACTTC
>TRBD1|TRBJ2-7|TRBV12-5|NA
CASGLVGTGVKYEQYF
TGTGCTAGTGGTTTGGTCGGGACAGGGGTAAAGTACGAGCAGTACTTC
>TRBD1|TRBJ2-6|TRBV7-2|NA
CASSYGQGKNSGANVLTF
TGTGCCAGCAGCTATGGACAGGGGAAAAATTCTGGGGCCAACGTCCTGACTTTC
>NA|TRBJ1-6|TRBV18|NA
CASSPGENSPLHF
TGTGCCAGCTCACCCGGTGAAAATTCACCCCTCCACTTT
>NA|TRBJ2-3|TRBV5-1|NA
CASSSGTPITDTQYF
TGCGCCAGCAGCTCCGGGACACCTATCACAGATACGCAGTATTTT
>TRBD1|TRBJ2-5|TRBV27|few
CASSLSRQGLKTQYF
TGTGCCAGCAGTTTATCTCGACAGGGTTTGAAGACCCAGTACTTC
>NA|TRBJ1-2|TRBV28|NA
CASSLTQRSYGYTF
TGTGCCAGCAGTCTAACACAGCGGAGCTATGGCTACACCTTC
>NA|TRBJ2-3|TRBV11-2|NA
CASNSGHYTDTQYF
TGTGCCAGCAACTCGGGACACTACACAGATACGCAGTATTTT
>TRBD2|TRBJ2-3|TRBV2|NA
CASSGAKAGGGADTQYF
TGTGCCAGCAGTGGTGCGAAAGCGGGGGGAGGCGCAGATACGCAGTATTTT
>NA|TRBJ2-7|TRBV5-7|NA
CASSLQGDGSSYEQYF
TGTGCCAGCAGCTTACAGGGAGACGGTAGCTCCTACGAGCAGTACTTC
>NA|TRBJ2-3|TRBV7-2|NA
CASSSRTRSTDTQYF
TGTGCCAGCAGCTCCCGGACTCGTTCCACGGATACGCAGTATTTT
>TRBD1|TRBJ1-5|TRBV6-6|NA
CASRTGQNSNQPQHF
TGTGCCAGCAGAACGGGACAGAATAGCAATCAGCCCCAGCATTTT
>TRBD1|TRBJ1-1|TRBV11-2|few
CASSLRGLGTEAFF
TGTGCCAGCAGCTTAAGGGGGCTTGGCACTGAAGCTTTCTTT
>TRBD2|TRBJ2-5|TRBV7-2|once
CASSRQGLAGSKSETQYF
TGTGCCAGCAGCCGACAGGGACTAGCGGGGAGCAAGTCAGAGACCCAGTACTTC
>TRBD1|TRBJ2-5|TRBV7-6|NA
CASSLNLRQGAKETQYF
TGTGCCAGCAGCTTAAACCTGAGACAGGGGGCGAAAGAGACCCAGTACTTC
>TRBD1|TRBJ2-1|TRBV5-6|once
CASSKGQRVSYNEQFF
TGTGCCAGCAGCAAGGGACAGAGAGTCTCCTACAATGAGCAGTTCTTC
>NA|TRBJ2-7|TRBV9|NA
CASSVAGASDEQYF
TGTGCCAGCAGCGTAGCAGGGGCGAGCGACGAGCAGTACTTC
>NA|TRBJ2-7|TRBV29-1|NA
CSVEDSSYEQYF
TGCAGCGTTGAGGACAGCTCCTACGAGCAGTACTTC
>NA|TRBJ1-2|TRBV6-5|NA
CASSYSSAEGLYGYTF
TGTGCCAGCAGTTACTCGTCAGCGGAGGGCCTCTATGGCTACACCTTC
>TRBD2|TRBJ2-1|TRBV6-5|NA
CASRELAGENEQFF
TGTGCCAGCAGGGAACTAGCGGGGGAGAATGAGCAGTTCTTC
>TRBD1|TRBJ2-7|TRBV28|few
CASSVTGTGAREQYF
TGTGCCAGCAGTGTCACCGGGACAGGGGCTCGCGAGCAGTACTTC
>TRBD1|TRBJ2-3|TRBV5-1|NA
CASRSTGGGGTDTQYF
TGCGCCAGCAGATCGACAGGGGGCGGCGGCACAGATACGCAGTATTTT
>NA|TRBJ2-3|TRBV15|NA
CATSRDRFSYGGTDTQYF
TGTGCCACCAGCAGAGATCGGTTCTCCTACGGGGGCACAGATACGCAGTATTTT
>NA|TRBJ1-1|TRBV19|NA
CASSRDTEAFF
TGTGCCAGTAGCCGGGACACTGAAGCTTTCTTT
>NA|TRBJ2-3|TRBV19|NA
CASSMDRDTQYF
TGTGCCAGTAGTATGGACAGAGATACGCAGTATTTT
>TRBD1|TRBJ2-5|TRBV27|NA
CASSKDRGKQETQYF
TGTGCCAGCAGTAAGGACAGGGGGAAACAAGAGACCCAGTACTTC
>NA|TRBJ1-1|TRBV5-1|few
CASTASTANTEAFF
TGCGCCAGCACCGCATCGACAGCGAACACTGAAGCTTTCTTT
>TRBD2|TRBJ2-1|TRBV7-2|once
CASSFREGLDEQFF
TGTGCCAGCAGCTTCAGGGAGGGGCTGGATGAGCAGTTCTTC
>NA|TRBJ2-7|TRBV27|NA
CASSFYAEGVYEQYF
TGTGCCAGCAGTTTTTATGCAGAGGGGGTCTACGAGCAGTACTTC
>TRBD1|TRBJ1-5|TRBV15|NA
CATSKQGSNQPQHF
TGTGCCACCAGTAAACAGGGGAGCAATCAGCCCCAGCATTTT
>TRBD1|TRBJ2-7|TRBV29-1|NA
CSVKAPGGYEQYF
TGCAGCGTTAAAGCCCCAGGGGGCTACGAGCAGTACTTC
>NA|TRBJ2-5|TRBV5-4|NA
CASSLGSTIKETQYF
TGTGCCAGCAGCTTGGGCTCCACTATAAAAGAGACCCAGTACTTC
>TRBD1|TRBJ1-1|TRBV6-5|NA
CASSVDRGRNTEAFF
TGTGCCAGCAGTGTCGACAGGGGGCGGAACACTGAAGCTTTCTTT